These 25 T cell receptor beta chains were sequenced from one sample in a study of blood T cell repertoires in COVID-19 (dated by TCRdb to 2019 to 2021). Libraries were constructed by the immunoSEQ multiplex PCR assay. TCRdb mirrors the immuneACCESS table, restricted to in-frame sequences. Some clones are absent from its copies; in checked studies, under half trace to an unresolved V gene, and the reason for the others is unknown. In all, the sample holds about 97,000 clones, and approximately 92% of those were seen once. 5% to 6% of the sample is taken by the ten largest. Sample: peripheral blood. These receptors were collected from a man between 50 and 59 years old with active COVID-19.

The chain has TRBV6-6 and TRBJ2-6; 7 bases line up with TRBD1. CDR1 MNHNY and CDR2 SVGAGI come from the germline V gene (reference sequence). Germline trimming cut 5 bases from V and 0 bases from J; bases unmatched to any gene: 22. The CDR3 sequence is 22 residues long. CDR3 sequence: CASSPTKALAGTALSGANVLTF. CDR3 nucleotides: TGTGCCAGCAGTCCCACAAAGGCCCTCGCCGGGACAGCCCTCTCTGGGGCCAACGTCCTGACTTTC.

This clone was observed once. The J gene is TRBJ2-1, the V gene TRBV5-5, with 9 bases identical to TRBD2. From germline, CDR1 is SGHKS and CDR2 YYEKEE (reference sequence). The length of the CDR3 is 15 residues. Trimming at V came to 2 bases and at J to 7 bases, leaving 7 bases not matched to a gene. CDR3 nucleotides: TGTGCCAGCAGCTTCATAGCGGGAGAGGTGAATGAGCAGTTCTTC. It yields the protein CASSFIAGEVNEQFF.

The V and J genes are TRBV18 and TRBJ2-2; 14 bases align to TRBD2. CDR3 length: 16 residues. Germline trimming cut 4 bases from V and 3 bases from J; bases unmatched to any gene: 1. The germline V gene encodes CDR1 KGHSH and CDR2 LQKENI. The CDR3 DNA sequence: TGTGCCAGCTCACGGGGACTAGCGGGAGACACCGGGGAGCTGTTTTTT. This codes for CASSRGLAGDTGELFF.

The chain is built from TRBV5-1 and TRBJ2-2, with 7 bases aligning to TRBD2. Trimming at V came to 6 bases and at J to 5 bases, leaving 13 bases not matched to a gene. The CDR3 contains 16 residues. Per the germline V gene, CDR1 is SGHRS and CDR2 is YFSETQ. The CDR3 DNA reads as TGCGCCAGCACCCCGTTGGCGGGAGCAGGGACCGGGGAGCTGTTTTTT. Protein: CASTPLAGAGTGELFF.

The chain recombines TRBV3-1 (or the pseudogene TRBV3-2) with TRBJ2-3; D ambiguous. Germline V gene sequence: CDR1 LGHDT, CDR2 YNNKEL (reference sequence). The CDR3 sequence is 14 residues long. V lost 5 bases to trimming and J lost 1 base, with 10 bases between them. Here the CDR3 reads CASSSRSRTDTQYF. The CDR3 DNA sequence: TGTGCCAGCAGCTCCCGTTCCCGCACAGATACGCAGTATTTT.

CDR3 residues: CASSLQGNSYEQYF. The CDR3 DNA reads as TGTGCCAGCAGCTTACAGGGGAACTCCTACGAGCAGTACTTC. The chain has TRBV11-2 and TRBJ2-7, with D perhaps matching TRBD1 (6 bases). Germline CDR1 reads SGHAT; CDR2 reads FQNNGV. V was cut by 2 bases and J by 0 bases, with 8 bases left in between. The CDR3 extends over 14 amino acids.

The V and J genes are TRBV5-1 and TRBJ2-1, with 7 bases aligning to TRBD2. V gave up 7 bases and J gave up 10 bases; unmatched junction bases: 11. CDR3 length: 13 residues. CDR1 is SGHRS and CDR2 is YFSETQ in the germline V gene. The CDR3 sequence is CASSSGGFREQFF. The CDR3 DNA follows: TGCGCCAGCTCCTCCGGGGGGTTTAGGGAGCAGTTCTTC.

The CDR3 DNA follows: TGTGCCAGCAGGTGGACAGGGGATCAGCCCCAGCATTTT. Translating gives CASRWTGDQPQHF. The chain has TRBV6-6 and TRBJ1-5, with TRBD1 matching over 9 bases. The germline CDR1 and CDR2 sequences are MNHNY and SVGAGI (reference sequence). J gave up 5 bases and V 6 bases, and 2 bases lay outside the gene matches. The CDR3 loop spans 13 amino acids.

The rearrangement uses TRBV7-2 and TRBJ2-1; D is possibly TRBD2 (5 bases). Deletions cut 5 bases from V and 7 bases from J, with 15 bases between. In germline, CDR1 is SGHTA, CDR2 FQGNSA. This CDR3 is 14 amino acids long. CDR3 protein: CASSRQVEANEQFF. DNA of the CDR3: TGTGCCAGCAGCCGTCAGGTGGAGGCGAATGAGCAGTTCTTC.

The chain has TRBV6-5 and TRBJ1-4, with D perhaps matching TRBD1 (5 bases). The V end was cut by 6 bases, the J end by 8 bases, with 19 bases between. Germline V gene sequence: CDR1 MNHEY, CDR2 SVGAGI. The CDR3 length is 15 residues. The CDR3, as DNA: TGTGCCAGCAGACTCCGCGGGGGGTATTCGGAAAAACTGTTTTTT. It encodes CASRLRGGYSEKLFF.

This rearrangement joins TRBV11-2 to TRBJ2-7; a possible D gene is TRBD2 (6 bases). CDR1 and CDR2 (germline): SGHAT, FQNNGV. Between the trimmed V and J ends, which lost 5 bases and 6 bases, there was a span of 14 bases. The CDR3 is 13 residues long. The CDR3 bases are TGTGCCAGCAGCCAGGGCCAGGGAGGCGAGCAGTACTTC. Amino acids: CASSQGQGGEQYF.

The V gene is TRBV28, the J gene TRBJ1-4; no clear D. The V end lost 7 bases, the J end lost 7 bases, and 19 bases lay between the germline ends. The CDR3 contains 15 residues. Per the germline V gene, CDR1 is MDHEN and CDR2 is SYDVKM. The CDR3 coding sequence is TGTGCCAGCAAAAAGGAGGCTCTCGGGAGTGAAAAACTGTTTTTT. Translating gives CASKKEALGSEKLFF.

The rearrangement links TRBV5-1 to TRBJ1-3, with D possibly matching TRBD1 (5 bases). The CDR3 spans 14 residues. V shed 0 bases and J shed 3 bases, with 7 bases lying between them. Germline values: CDR1 SGHRS, CDR2 YFSETQ. CDR3 sequence reads: CASSLEGYGNTIYF. CDR3 DNA sequence: TGCGCCAGCAGCTTGGAGGGGTATGGAAACACCATATATTTT.

This clone has a handful of counts. The V and J genes are TRBV28 and TRBJ2-7, with 7 nucleotides matching TRBD1. The length of the CDR3 is 14 residues. Germline V gene sequence: CDR1 MDHEN, CDR2 SYDVKM. With V trimmed by 7 bases and J by 3 bases, 9 bases remained unmatched. CDR3 in amino acids: CASTENRGFYEQYF. The CDR3 DNA is TGTGCCAGCACCGAGAACAGGGGATTCTACGAGCAGTACTTC.

The J gene is TRBJ2-5, the V gene TRBV28; D remains ambiguous. The CDR3 consists of 10 residues. Germline values: CDR1 MDHEN, CDR2 SYDVKM. The ends were cut back, 6 bases at V and 4 bases at J, with 3 bases in the middle. The CDR3 DNA reads as TGTGCCAGCAGCAGAGAGACCCAGTACTTC. Protein sequence: CASSRETQYF.

Only a few counts were recorded for this clone. The CDR3 reads CASSLGGVEQYF. CDR3 DNA: TGTGCCAGCAGTTTAGGGGGGGTCGAGCAGTACTTC. The chain employs TRBV12-3 or TRBV12-4 and TRBJ2-7, with D maybe TRBD2 (6 bases). There are 12 residues in the CDR3. The V and J ends lost 1 base and 6 bases respectively, with 7 bases between them.

The chain joins TRBV30 to TRBJ2-5; TRBD1 matches at 8 bases. CDR3 length: 13 residues. CDR1 is GTSNPN and CDR2 is SVGIG in the germline V gene (reference sequence). The V segment lost 1 base and the J segment 5 bases; nucleotides outside the gene matches: 3. In DNA form, the CDR3 reads TGTGCCTGGAGTGCAGGGGGCTGGGAGACCCAGTACTTC. It yields the protein CAWSAGGWETQYF. The complete variable domain, with remaining parts taken from reference TRBV30 and TRBJ2-5, reads SQTIHQWPATLVQPVGSPLSLECTVEGTSNPNLYWYRQAAGRGLQLLFYSVGIGQISSEVPQNLSASRPQDRQFILSSKKLLLSDSGFYLCAWSAGGWETQYFGPGTRLLVL.

This rearrangement joins TRBV24-1 to TRBJ1-2; D may be TRBD1 (5 bases). Germline CDR1 is KGHDR and CDR2 is SFDVKD. CDR3 length: 15 residues. V lost 2 bases, J lost 6 bases, and 15 bases lay in between. CDR3 nucleotide sequence: TGTGCCACCAGTGATTCGGCGGACACGAAGGATGGCTACACCTTC. Its translation is CATSDSADTKDGYTF.

This clone was detected only once. This rearrangement joins TRBV13 to TRBJ2-5; perhaps TRBD2 as D (6 bases). The CDR3 is 16 residues long. Germline V lookup: CDR1 PRHDT, CDR2 FYEKMQ (reference sequence). Trimming cost V 5 bases and J 1 base, with 17 bases left between them. The CDR3 loop reads CASSPRDGTPQETQYF. The CDR3 DNA sequence: TGTGCCAGCAGCCCGCGGGACGGCACCCCCCAAGAGACCCAGTACTTC.

This clone was recorded once. V and J are TRBV6-5 and TRBJ1-1; D call uncertain. Trimming removed 6 bases at V and 0 bases at J, with 11 bases between. Per germline, CDR1 MNHEY and CDR2 SVGAGI. The CDR3 is 14 amino acids. CDR3 residues: CASSQRFMNTEAFF. The CDR3, as DNA: TGTGCCAGCAGCCAGCGGTTTATGAACACTGAAGCTTTCTTT.

This rearrangement joins TRBV3-1 (or the pseudogene TRBV3-2) to TRBJ2-5; D might be TRBD2 (5 bases). The CDR3 extends over 13 amino acids. V shed 0 bases and J shed 4 bases, with 6 bases lying between them. Per germline, CDR1 LGHDT and CDR2 YNNKEL (reference sequence). CDR3 DNA sequence: TGTGCCAGCAGCCAAGAGGGAGTAGAGACCCAGTACTTC. Translating gives CASSQEGVETQYF.

The rearrangement joins TRBV19 to TRBJ1-1, with D perhaps matching TRBD1 (5 bases). CDR1 is LNHDA and CDR2 is SQIVND in the germline V gene (reference sequence). The V end was cut by 3 bases, the J end by 1 base, with 12 bases between. This CDR3 has 15 residues. In DNA form, the CDR3 reads TGTGCCAGTAGTATCGGGCAGGGCAGGAACACTGAAGCTTTCTTT. Translated: CASSIGQGRNTEAFF.

This rearrangement joins TRBV5-1 to TRBJ2-7; the D is unclear. The CDR3 spans 14 residues. Germline loops: CDR1 SGHRS, CDR2 YFSETQ. Trimming pared 1 base from V and 4 bases from J, leaving 12 bases between. Here the CDR3 DNA reads TGCGCCAGCAGCTTGTACGGCAGGCAATACGAGCAGTACTTC. Residues: CASSLYGRQYEQYF.

V usage is TRBV10-3 and J usage is TRBJ2-2; 9 bases are a match to TRBD1. Germline CDR1 ENHRY, CDR2 SYGVKD. V lost 3 bases and J lost 7; bases outside the gene matches: 12. The CDR3 is 17 amino acids. CDR3 in amino acids: CAISEGPRTGANGELFF. The CDR3 nucleotides are TGTGCCATCAGTGAAGGTCCCAGGACAGGGGCAAACGGGGAGCTGTTTTTT.

This clone was counted once. The gene calls are TRBV6-5 and TRBJ2-3, with a possible D match to TRBD1 (5 bases). CDR3 length: 15 amino acids. With 5 bases removed from V and 4 bases from J, the gap between germline ends came to 16 bases. Germline V gene data show CDR1 as MNHEY and CDR2 as SVGAGI. The CDR3 is CASSPMGLQSDTQYF. For the CDR3, the DNA is TGTGCCAGCAGTCCGATGGGGCTTCAGTCAGATACGCAGTATTTT.